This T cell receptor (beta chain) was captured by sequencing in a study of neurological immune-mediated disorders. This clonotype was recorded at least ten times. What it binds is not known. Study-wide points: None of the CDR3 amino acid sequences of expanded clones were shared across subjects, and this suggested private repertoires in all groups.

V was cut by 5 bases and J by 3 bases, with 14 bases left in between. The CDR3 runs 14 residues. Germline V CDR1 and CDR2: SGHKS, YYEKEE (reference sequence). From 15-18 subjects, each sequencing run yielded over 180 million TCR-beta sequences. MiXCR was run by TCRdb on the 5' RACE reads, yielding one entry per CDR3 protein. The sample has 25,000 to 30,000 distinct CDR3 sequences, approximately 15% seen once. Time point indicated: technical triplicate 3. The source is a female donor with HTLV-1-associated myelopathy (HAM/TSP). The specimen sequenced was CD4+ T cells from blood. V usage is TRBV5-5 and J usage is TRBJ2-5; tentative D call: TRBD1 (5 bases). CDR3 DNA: TGTGCCAGCAGGGTTGGACAATTGGAAGAGACCCAGTACTTC. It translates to CASRVGQLEETQYF. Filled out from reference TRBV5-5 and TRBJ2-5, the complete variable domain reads DAGVTQSPTHLIKTRGQQVTLRCSPISGHKSVSWYQQVLGQGPQFIFQYYEKEERGRGNFPDRFSARQFPNYSSELNVNALLLGDSALYLCASRVGQLEETQYFGPGTRLLVL.